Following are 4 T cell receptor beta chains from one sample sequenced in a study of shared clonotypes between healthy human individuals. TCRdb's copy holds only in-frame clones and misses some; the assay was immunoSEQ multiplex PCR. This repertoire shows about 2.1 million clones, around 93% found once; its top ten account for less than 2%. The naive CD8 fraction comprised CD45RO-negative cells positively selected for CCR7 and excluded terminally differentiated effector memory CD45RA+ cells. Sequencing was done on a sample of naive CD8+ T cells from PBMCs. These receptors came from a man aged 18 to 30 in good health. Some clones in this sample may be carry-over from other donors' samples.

The CDR3 bases are TGTGCCAGCAGCTCTGGGTGGGGTGAGCAGTTCTTC. Translating gives CASSSGWGEQFF. The chain joins TRBV7-9 to TRBJ2-1; D is undetermined. The CDR3 is 12 residues long. From germline, CDR1 is SEHNR and CDR2 FQNEAQ (reference sequence). Deletions cut 4 bases from V and 9 bases from J, with 10 bases between.

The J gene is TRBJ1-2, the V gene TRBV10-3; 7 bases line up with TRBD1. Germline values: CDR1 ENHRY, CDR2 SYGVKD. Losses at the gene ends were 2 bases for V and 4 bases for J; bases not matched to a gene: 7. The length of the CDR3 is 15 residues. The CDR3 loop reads CAISEGQGGAYGYTF. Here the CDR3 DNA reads TGTGCCATCAGTGAGGGCCAGGGGGGCGCCTATGGCTACACCTTC.

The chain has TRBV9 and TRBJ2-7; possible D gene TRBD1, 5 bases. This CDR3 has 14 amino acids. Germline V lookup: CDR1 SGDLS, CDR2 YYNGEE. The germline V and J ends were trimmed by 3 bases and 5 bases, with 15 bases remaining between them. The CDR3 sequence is CASSAPGLRNEQYF. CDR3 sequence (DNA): TGTGCCAGCAGCGCCCCAGGGCTACGGAACGAGCAGTACTTC.

The CDR3 region is CASSMWINTEAFF. In DNA, the CDR3 is TGTGCCAGTAGTATGTGGATCAACACTGAAGCTTTCTTT. This rearrangement joins TRBV19 to TRBJ1-1; D ambiguous. CDR1 is LNHDA and CDR2 is SQIVND in the germline V gene (reference sequence). Trimming took 3 bases from V and 2 from J, leaving 7 bases between them. This CDR3 contains 13 residues.